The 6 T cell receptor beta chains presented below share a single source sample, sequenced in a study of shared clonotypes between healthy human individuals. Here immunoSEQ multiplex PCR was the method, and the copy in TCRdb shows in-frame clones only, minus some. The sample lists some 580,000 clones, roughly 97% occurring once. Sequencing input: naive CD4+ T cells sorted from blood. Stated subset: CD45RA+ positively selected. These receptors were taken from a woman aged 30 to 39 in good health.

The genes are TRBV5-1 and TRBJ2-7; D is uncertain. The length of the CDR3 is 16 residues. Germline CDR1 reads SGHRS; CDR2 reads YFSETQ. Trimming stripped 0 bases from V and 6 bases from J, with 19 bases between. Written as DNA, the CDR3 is TGCGCCAGCAGCTTGGGTACTGGGAACCGCATCGGCGAGCAGTACTTC. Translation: CASSLGTGNRIGEQYF.

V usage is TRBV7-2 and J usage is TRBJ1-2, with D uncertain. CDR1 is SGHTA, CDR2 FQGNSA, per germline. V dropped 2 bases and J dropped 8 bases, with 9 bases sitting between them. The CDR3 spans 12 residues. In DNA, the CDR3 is TGTGCCAGCAGCTTAATAGGGTCCGGCTACACCTTC. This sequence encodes CASSLIGSGYTF.

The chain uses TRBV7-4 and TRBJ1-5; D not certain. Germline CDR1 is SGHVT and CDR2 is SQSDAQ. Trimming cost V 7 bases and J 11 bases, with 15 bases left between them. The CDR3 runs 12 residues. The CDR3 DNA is TGTGCCAGCACGAATCTGGGCTGGACCCAGCATTTT. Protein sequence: CASTNLGWTQHF.

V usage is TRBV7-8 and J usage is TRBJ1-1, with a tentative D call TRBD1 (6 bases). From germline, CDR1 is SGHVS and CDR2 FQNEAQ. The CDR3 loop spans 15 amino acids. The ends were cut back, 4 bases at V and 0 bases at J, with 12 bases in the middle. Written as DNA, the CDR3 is TGTGCCAGCAGCTCCCGACAGGTTATGAACACTGAAGCTTTCTTT. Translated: CASSSRQVMNTEAFF.

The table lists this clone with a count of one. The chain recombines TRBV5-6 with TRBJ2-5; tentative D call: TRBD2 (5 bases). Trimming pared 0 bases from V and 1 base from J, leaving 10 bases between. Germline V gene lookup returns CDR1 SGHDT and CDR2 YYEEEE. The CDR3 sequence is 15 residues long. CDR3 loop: CASSLADSTQETQYF. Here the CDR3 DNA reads TGTGCCAGCAGCTTGGCGGACTCGACCCAAGAGACCCAGTACTTC.

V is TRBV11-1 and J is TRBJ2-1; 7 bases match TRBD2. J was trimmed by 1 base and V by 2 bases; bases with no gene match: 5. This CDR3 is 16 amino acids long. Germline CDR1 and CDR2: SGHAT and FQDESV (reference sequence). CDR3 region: CASSLISGDSYNEQFF. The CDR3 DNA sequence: TGTGCCAGCAGCTTAATCAGCGGGGATTCCTACAATGAGCAGTTCTTC. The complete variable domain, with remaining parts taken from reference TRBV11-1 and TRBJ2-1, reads EAEVAQSPRYKITEKSQAVAFWCDPISGHATLYWYRQILGQGPELLVQFQDESVVDDSQLPKDRFSAERLKGVDSTLKIQPAELGDSAMYLCASSLISGDSYNEQFFGPGTRLTVL.